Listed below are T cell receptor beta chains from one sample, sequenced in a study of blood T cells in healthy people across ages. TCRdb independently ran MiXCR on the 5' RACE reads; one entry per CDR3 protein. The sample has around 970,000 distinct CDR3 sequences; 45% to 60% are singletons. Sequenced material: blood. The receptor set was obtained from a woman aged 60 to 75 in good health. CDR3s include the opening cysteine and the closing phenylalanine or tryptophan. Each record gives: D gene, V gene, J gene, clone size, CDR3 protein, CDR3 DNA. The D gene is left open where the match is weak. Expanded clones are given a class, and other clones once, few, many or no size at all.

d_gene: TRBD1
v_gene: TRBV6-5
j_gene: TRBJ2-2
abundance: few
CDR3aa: CASSYPFGDRDAGELFF
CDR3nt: TGTGCCAGCAGTTACCCGTTCGGGGACAGGGATGCCGGGGAGCTGTTTTTT

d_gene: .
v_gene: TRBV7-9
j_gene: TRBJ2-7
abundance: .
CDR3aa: CASSTRTDSYEQYF
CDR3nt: TGTGCCAGCAGCACTCGGACAGACTCCTACGAGCAGTACTTC

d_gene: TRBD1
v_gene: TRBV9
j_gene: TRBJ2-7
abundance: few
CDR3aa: CASSARDRGYYEQYF
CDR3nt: TGTGCCAGCAGCGCCAGGGACAGGGGCTACTACGAGCAGTACTTC

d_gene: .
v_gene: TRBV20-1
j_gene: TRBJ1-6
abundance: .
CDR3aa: CSARGGTGNSPLHF
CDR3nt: TGCAGTGCTAGAGGAGGGACGGGCAATTCACCCCTCCACTTT

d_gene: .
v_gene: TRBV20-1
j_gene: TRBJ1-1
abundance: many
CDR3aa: CSADPGDFGTEAFF
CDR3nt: TGCAGTGCAGATCCCGGGGACTTTGGGACTGAAGCTTTCTTT

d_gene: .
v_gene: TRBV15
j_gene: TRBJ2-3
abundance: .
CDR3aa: CATSARRPTGTQYF
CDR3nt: TGTGCCACCAGCGCCCGACGTCCCACAGGTACGCAGTATTTT

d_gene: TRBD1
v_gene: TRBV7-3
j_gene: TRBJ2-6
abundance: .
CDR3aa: CVSSATGDGANVLTF
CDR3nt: TGTGTCAGCAGCGCGACAGGGGATGGGGCCAACGTCCTGACTTTC

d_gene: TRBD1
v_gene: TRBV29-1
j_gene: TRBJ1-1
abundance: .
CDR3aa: CSVGTGNTEAFF
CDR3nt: TGCAGCGTTGGGACAGGGAACACTGAAGCTTTCTTT

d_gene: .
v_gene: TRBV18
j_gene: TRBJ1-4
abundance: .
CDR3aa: CASSPASGANEKLFF
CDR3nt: TGTGCCAGCTCACCGGCCTCAGGAGCTAATGAAAAACTGTTTTTT

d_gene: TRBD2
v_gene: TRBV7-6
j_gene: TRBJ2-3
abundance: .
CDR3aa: CASSSSGLAAAQYF
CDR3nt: TGTGCCAGCAGCTCATCCGGACTAGCCGCGGCGCAGTATTTT

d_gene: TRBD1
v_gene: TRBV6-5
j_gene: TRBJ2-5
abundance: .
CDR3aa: CASSDGQGTGETQYF
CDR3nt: TGTGCCAGCAGTGACGGACAGGGAACGGGAGAGACCCAGTACTTC

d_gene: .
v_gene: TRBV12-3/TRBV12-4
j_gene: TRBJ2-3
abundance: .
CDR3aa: CASSLGHTSSADTQYF
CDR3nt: TGTGCCAGCAGTTTAGGACACACGTCTAGCGCAGATACGCAGTATTTT

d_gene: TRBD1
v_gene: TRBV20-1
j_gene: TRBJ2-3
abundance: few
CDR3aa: CSAPTGADTQYF
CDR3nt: TGCAGTGCCCCAACAGGGGCGGATACGCAGTATTTT

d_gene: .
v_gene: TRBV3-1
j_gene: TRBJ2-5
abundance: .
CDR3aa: CASSRQPGMVQETQYF
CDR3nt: TGTGCCAGCAGCCGCCAACCCGGGATGGTCCAAGAGACCCAGTACTTC

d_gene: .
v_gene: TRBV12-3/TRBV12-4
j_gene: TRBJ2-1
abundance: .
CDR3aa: CASSPSRPNEQFF
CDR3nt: TGTGCCAGCAGTCCCTCTCGGCCCAATGAGCAGTTCTTC

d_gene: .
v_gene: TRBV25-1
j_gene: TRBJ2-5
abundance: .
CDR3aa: CASSETGRSQYF
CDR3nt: TGTGCCAGCAGCGAGACAGGGAGGAGCCAGTACTTC

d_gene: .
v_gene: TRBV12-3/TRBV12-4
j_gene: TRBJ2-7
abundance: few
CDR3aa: CASSPPGYAYEQYF
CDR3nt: TGTGCCAGCAGCCCCCCGGGCTACGCCTACGAGCAGTACTTC

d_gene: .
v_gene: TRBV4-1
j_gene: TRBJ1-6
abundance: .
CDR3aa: CASSPDQVASPLHF
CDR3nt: TGCGCCAGCAGCCCTGACCAGGTGGCATCACCCCTCCACTTT

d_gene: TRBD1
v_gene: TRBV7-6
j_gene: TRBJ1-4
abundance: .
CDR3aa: CASSLNTPGQENEKLFF
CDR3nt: TGTGCCAGCAGCTTAAACACGCCGGGACAGGAGAATGAAAAACTGTTTTTT

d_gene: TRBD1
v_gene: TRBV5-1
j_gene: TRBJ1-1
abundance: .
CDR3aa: CASSGMTGRGNTEAFF
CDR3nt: TGCGCCAGCAGCGGAATGACAGGGCGAGGTAACACTGAAGCTTTCTTT

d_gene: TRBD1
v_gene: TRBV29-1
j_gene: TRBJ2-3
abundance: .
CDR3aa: CSVRQGSASTDTQYF
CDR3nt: TGCAGCGTTAGACAGGGTAGTGCCTCCACAGATACGCAGTATTTT

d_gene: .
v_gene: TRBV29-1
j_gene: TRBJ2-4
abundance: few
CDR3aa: CSVEDPSPPGLEENIQYF
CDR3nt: TGCAGCGTTGAAGATCCCTCCCCACCCGGGCTAGAAGAAAACATTCAGTACTTC

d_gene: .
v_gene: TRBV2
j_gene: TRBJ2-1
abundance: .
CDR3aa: CASTGGDEQFF
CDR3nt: TGTGCCAGCACAGGAGGAGATGAGCAGTTCTTC

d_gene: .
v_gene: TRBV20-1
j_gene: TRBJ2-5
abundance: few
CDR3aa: CSAGPRPGSGETQYF
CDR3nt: TGCAGTGCAGGCCCCAGGCCCGGATCAGGGGAGACCCAGTACTTC

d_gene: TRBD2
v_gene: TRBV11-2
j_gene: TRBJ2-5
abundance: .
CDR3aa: CASSFPTGDYSEQETQYF
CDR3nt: TGTGCCAGCAGCTTCCCCACCGGGGACTACTCGGAACAAGAGACCCAGTACTTC

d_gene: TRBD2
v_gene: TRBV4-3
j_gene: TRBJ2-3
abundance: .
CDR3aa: CASSQGSRSSGPDTQYF
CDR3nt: TGCGCCAGCAGCCAAGGGAGCCGGTCTAGCGGGCCAGATACGCAGTATTTT

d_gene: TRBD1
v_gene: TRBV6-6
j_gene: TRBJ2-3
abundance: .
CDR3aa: CASSPRTGGMGTQYF
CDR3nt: TGTGCCAGCAGTCCCCGGACAGGGGGCATGGGTACGCAGTATTTT

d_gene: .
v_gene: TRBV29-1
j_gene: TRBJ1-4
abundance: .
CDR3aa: CSVEGQGGEKLFF
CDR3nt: TGCAGCGTTGAGGGGCAGGGTGGTGAAAAACTGTTTTTT

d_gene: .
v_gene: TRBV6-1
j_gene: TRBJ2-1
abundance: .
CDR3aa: CASTDGVEGEQFF
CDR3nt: TGTGCCAGCACCGACGGGGTAGAAGGAGAGCAGTTCTTC

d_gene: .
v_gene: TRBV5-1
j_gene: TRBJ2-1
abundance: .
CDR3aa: CASSLGGHYNEQFF
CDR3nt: TGCGCCAGCAGCTTGGGCGGCCATTACAATGAGCAGTTCTTC

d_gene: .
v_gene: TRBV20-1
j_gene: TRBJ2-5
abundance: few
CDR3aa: CSAALVQETQYF
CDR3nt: TGCAGTGCCGCACTAGTTCAAGAGACCCAGTACTTC

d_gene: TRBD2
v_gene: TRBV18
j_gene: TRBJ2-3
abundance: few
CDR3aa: CASSPASGRTDTQYF
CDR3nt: TGTGCCAGCTCACCGGCTAGCGGGAGAACAGATACGCAGTATTTT

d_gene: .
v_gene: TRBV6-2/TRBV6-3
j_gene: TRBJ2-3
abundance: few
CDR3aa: CASSSLNTQYF
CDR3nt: TGTGCCAGCAGTTCCCTAAATACGCAGTATTTT

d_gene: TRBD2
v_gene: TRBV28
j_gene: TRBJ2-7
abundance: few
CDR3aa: CASSLGMLAGTYEQYF
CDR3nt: TGTGCCAGCAGTTTAGGAATGCTAGCGGGAACGTACGAGCAGTACTTC

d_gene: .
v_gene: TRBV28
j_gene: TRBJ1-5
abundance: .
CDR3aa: CASSFGYRYSQPQHF
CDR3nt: TGTGCCAGCAGTTTCGGGTACAGGTACAGTCAGCCCCAGCATTTT

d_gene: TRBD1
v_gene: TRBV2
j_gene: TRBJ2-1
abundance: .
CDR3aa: CASSTQGADEQFF
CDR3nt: TGTGCCAGCAGTACACAGGGGGCCGATGAGCAGTTCTTC

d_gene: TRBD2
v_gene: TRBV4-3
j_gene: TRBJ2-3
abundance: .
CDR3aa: CASSQAPRTSRTDTQYF
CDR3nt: TGCGCCAGCAGCCAAGCCCCCCGGACTAGCCGCACAGATACGCAGTATTTT

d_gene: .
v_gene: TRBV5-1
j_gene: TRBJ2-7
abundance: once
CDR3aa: CASSLAVTQSSYEQYF
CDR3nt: TGCGCCAGCAGCTTGGCCGTGACACAGAGCTCCTACGAGCAGTACTTC

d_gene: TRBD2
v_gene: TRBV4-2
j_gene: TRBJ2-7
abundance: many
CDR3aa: CASSQTTSGTYEQYF
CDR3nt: TGTGCCAGCAGTCAGACTACTAGCGGGACCTACGAGCAGTACTTC

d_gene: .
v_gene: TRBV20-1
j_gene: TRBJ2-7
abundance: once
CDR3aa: CSAAQSGSEQYF
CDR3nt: TGCAGTGCAGCCCAAAGTGGCAGCGAGCAGTACTTC

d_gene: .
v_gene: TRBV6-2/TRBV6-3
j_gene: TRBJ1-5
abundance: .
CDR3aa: CASSASHSQPQHF
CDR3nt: TGTGCCAGCAGTGCCTCGCATAGTCAGCCCCAGCATTTT

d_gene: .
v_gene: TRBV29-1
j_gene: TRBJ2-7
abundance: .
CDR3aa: CSVSPGSSYNEQYF
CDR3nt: TGCAGCGTTTCCCCGGGGAGCTCCTACAATGAGCAGTACTTC

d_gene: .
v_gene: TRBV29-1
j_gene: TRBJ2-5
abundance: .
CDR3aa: CSVEEYGKPFWRGETQYF
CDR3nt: TGCAGCGTTGAAGAGTACGGTAAACCGTTCTGGCGGGGTGAGACCCAGTACTTC

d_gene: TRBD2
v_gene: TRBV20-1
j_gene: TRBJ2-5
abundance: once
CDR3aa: CSAEGTSGLKGRYF
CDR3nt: TGCAGTGCGGAAGGGACTAGCGGGCTTAAGGGGCGGTACTTC

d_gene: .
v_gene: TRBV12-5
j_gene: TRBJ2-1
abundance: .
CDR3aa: CASGSGESSYNEQFF
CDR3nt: TGTGCTAGTGGTTCTGGAGAGAGCTCCTACAATGAGCAGTTCTTC

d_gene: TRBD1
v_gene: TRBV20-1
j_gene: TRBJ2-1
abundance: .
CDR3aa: CSAPPGQGSYNEQFF
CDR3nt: TGCAGTGCTCCGCCGGGACAGGGGTCCTACAATGAGCAGTTCTTC